One T cell receptor beta chain is described in this entry. This specimen comes from a study of technical replicates of blood from several donors. With 4 bases removed from V and 0 bases from J, the gap between germline ends came to 7 bases. Germline CDR1 SGHRS, CDR2 YFSETQ. The CDR3 extends over 13 amino acids. The data were produced by immunoSEQ multiplex PCR, yet TCRdb's version contains in-frame clones alone and is incomplete. The table shows about 59,000 clones, with 90% to 95% occurring only once. The clonotype was recovered from a human donor in good health. Some clones in this sample may be carry-over from other donors' samples. The sequenced sample was PBMCs. The genes are TRBV5-1 and TRBJ1-2, with a weak D call TRBD1 (6 bases). The CDR3 bases are TGCGCCAGCAGCCAGGGGACTAACTATGGCTACACCTTC. This codes for CASSQGTNYGYTF.